The clone carrying this T cell receptor (beta chain) was found a few times. Its target is unknown. Sample barcodes and UMIs were carried by the TCR alpha and TCR beta cDNA libraries that 5'RACE generated with constant-segment primers. MiXCR was run by TCRdb on the 5' RACE reads, yielding one entry per CDR3 protein. This sample carries hundreds of thousands of distinct CDR3 sequences, 25% to 30% of them seen once, and the ten largest clones take roughly 13%. The data are from a study of T-cell memory formation after mild COVID-19. Study outcomes and limitations: Largely, contracting CD4+ clones fell within CM and EM, and contracting CD8+ clones within EMRA. Clones that got smaller from day 15 to 85 had even CD4/CD8, while clones growing later tipped toward CD4+.

V was clipped by 4 bases and J by 0 bases; unmatched bases: 2. CDR1 is SGHNT and CDR2 is YYREEE in the germline V gene (reference sequence). The CDR3 has 16 amino acids. Sequenced sample: PBMCs or a T cell subset sorted from them (not recorded which). This TCR was recovered from an adult woman who had mild COVID-19 (a few samples of this study predate the infection). Cell type and time point are not known. V is TRBV5-4 and J is TRBJ2-4, with TRBD1 identical over 12 bases. CDR3 sequence reads: CASSEGQGAAKNIQYF. The CDR3 bases are TGTGCCAGCAGCGAGGGACAGGGGGCAGCCAAAAACATTCAGTACTTC.